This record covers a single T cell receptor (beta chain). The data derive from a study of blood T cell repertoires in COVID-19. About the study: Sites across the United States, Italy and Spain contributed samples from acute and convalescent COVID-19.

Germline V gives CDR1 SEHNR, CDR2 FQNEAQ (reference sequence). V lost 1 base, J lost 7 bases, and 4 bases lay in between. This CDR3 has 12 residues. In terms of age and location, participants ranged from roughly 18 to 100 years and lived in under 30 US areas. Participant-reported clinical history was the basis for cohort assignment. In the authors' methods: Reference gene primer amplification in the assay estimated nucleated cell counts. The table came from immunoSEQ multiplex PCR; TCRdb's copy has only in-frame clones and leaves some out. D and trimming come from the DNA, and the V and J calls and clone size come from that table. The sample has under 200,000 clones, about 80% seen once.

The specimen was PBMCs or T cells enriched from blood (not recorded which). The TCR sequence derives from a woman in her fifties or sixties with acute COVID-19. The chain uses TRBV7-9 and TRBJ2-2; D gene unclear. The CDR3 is CASSLDNGELFF. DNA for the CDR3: TGTGCCAGCAGCTTAGACAACGGGGAGCTGTTTTTT.